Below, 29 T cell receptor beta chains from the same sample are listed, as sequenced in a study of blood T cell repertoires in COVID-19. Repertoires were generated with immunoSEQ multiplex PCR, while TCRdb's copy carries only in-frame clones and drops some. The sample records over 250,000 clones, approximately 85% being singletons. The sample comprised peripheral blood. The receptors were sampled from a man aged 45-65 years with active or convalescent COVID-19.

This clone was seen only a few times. The CDR3 bases are TGTGCCAGAAGCCGGACTAGCGGGGCTAGGGGGTCTTCGGACGAGCAGTTCTTC. Translated: CARSRTSGARGSSDEQFF. This chain joins TRBV5-3 and TRBJ2-1, with 12 bases aligning to TRBD2. TRBV5-3 is annotated as an ORF whose role is uncertain. The CDR3 sequence is 18 residues long. V gave up 4 bases and J gave up 10 bases; unmatched junction bases: 18.

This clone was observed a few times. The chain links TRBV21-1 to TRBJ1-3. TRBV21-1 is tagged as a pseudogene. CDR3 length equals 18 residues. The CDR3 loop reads CASSKNDGSSDSGNTIYF. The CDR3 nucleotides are TGTGCCAGCAGCAAAAACGATGGGAGCAGTGACTCTGGAAACACCATATATTTT.

The chain's CDR3 is CAISSGPGISPLHF. CDR3 DNA: TGTGCCATCAGTTCGGGCCCAGGGATCTCACCCCTCCACTTT. The chain joins TRBV10-3 to TRBJ1-6, with D possibly matching TRBD1 (5 bases). The CDR3 totals 14 residues. CDR1 is ENHRY and CDR2 is SYGVKD in the germline V gene. V lost 5 bases and J 10 bases, leaving 15 bases between the germline ends.

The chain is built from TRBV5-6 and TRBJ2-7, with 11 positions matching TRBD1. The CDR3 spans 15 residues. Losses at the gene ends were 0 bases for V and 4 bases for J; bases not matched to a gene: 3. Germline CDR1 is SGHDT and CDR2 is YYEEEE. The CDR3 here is CASSLGTGGFYEQYF. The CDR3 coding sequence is TGTGCCAGCAGCTTGGGGACAGGGGGCTTTTACGAGCAGTACTTC.

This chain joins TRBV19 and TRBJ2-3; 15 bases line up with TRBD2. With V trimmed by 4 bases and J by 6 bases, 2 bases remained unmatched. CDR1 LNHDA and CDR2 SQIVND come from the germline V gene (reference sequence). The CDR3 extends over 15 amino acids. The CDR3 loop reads CASSTGTSGRDTQYF. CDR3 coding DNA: TGTGCCAGTAGTACCGGGACTAGCGGGAGGGATACGCAGTATTTT.

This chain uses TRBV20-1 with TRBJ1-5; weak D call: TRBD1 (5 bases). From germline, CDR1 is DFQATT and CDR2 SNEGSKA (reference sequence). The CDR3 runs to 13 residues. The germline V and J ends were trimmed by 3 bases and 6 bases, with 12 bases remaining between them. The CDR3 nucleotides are TGCAGTGCTAGTGCGGGGGGTGGTCAGCCCCAGCATTTT. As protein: CSASAGGGQPQHF.

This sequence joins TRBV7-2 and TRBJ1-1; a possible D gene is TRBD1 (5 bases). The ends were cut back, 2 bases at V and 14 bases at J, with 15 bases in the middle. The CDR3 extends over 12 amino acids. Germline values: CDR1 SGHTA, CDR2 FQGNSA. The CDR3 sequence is CASSLPRASSFF. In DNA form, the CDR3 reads TGTGCCAGCAGCTTACCCAGGGCCTCCTCCTTCTTT.

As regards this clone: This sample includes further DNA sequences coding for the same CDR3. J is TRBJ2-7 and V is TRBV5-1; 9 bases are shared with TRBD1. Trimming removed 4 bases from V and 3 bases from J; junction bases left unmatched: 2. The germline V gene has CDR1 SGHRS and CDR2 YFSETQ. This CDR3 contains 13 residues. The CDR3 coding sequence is TGCGCCAGCAGCGGGGGACAGGGCTACGAGCAGTACTTC. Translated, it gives CASSGGQGYEQYF. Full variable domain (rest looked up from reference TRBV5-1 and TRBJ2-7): KAGVTQTPRYLIKTRGQQVTLSCSPISGHRSVSWYQQTPGQGLQFLFEYFSETQRNKGNFPGRFSGRQFSNSRSEMNVSTLELGDSALYLCASSGGQGYEQYFGPGTRLTVT.

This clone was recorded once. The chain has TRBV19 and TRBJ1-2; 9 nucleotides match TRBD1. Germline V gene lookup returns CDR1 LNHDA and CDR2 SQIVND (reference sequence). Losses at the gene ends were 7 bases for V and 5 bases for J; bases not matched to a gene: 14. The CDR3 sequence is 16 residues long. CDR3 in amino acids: CASTIAGDRALYGYTF. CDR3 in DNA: TGTGCCAGTACCATTGCTGGGGACAGGGCCCTGTATGGCTACACCTTC. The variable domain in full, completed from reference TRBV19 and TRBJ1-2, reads DGGITQSPKYLFRKEGQNVTLSCEQNLNHDAMYWYRQDPGQGLRLIYYSQIVNDFQKGDIAEGYSVSREKKESFPLTVTSAQKNPTAFYLCASTIAGDRALYGYTFGSGTRLTVV.

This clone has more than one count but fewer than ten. The CDR3 spells CASSPNKNTEAFF. The CDR3 DNA is TGTGCCAGCAGCCCAAACAAGAACACTGAAGCTTTCTTT. V usage is TRBV5-6 and J usage is TRBJ1-1; D is uncertain. V was trimmed by 4 bases and J by 1 base, leaving 8 bases between them. CDR3 size: 13 residues. The germline CDR1 and CDR2 sequences are SGHDT and YYEEEE.

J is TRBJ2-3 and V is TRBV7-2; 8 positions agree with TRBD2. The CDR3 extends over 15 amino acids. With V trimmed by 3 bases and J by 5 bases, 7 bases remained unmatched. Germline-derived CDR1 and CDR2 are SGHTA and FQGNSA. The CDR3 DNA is TGTGCCAGCAGCTTTGGTCCCGGGAGGGAAGATACGCAGTATTTT. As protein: CASSFGPGREDTQYF.

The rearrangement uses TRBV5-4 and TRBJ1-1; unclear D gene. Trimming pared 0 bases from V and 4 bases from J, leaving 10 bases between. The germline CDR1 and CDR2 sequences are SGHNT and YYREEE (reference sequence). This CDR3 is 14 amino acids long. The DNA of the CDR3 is TGTGCCAGCAGCTTGGCGGGGTTTACCACTGAAGCTTTCTTT. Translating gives CASSLAGFTTEAFF.

The CDR3 reads CATGQGNEQYF. CDR3 coding DNA: TGTGCCACCGGACAGGGAAACGAGCAGTACTTC. The chain employs TRBV6-5 and TRBJ2-7; TRBD1 matches at 8 bases. The CDR3 is 11 residues long. Looked up from germline, CDR1 is MNHEY and CDR2 is SVGAGI. Trimming at V came to 10 bases and at J to 5 bases, leaving 4 bases not matched to a gene.

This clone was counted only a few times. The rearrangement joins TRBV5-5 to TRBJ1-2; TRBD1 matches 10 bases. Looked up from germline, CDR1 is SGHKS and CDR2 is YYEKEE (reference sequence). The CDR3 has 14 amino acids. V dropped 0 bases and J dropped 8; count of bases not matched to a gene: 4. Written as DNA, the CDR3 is TGTGCCAGCAGCTTGGAGGGACAGGGGCACGGCTACACCTTC. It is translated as CASSLEGQGHGYTF.

Written as DNA, the CDR3 is TGTGCCAGCAGCTTGTCCCCCGGAGGGAGCACTGAAGCTTTCTTT. Its protein is CASSLSPGGSTEAFF. The rearrangement uses TRBV7-9 and TRBJ1-1, with no clear D. The V end was cut by 3 bases, the J end by 4 bases, with 15 bases between. The V gene's germline CDR1 is SEHNR and CDR2 FQNEAQ (reference sequence). The CDR3 is 15 amino acids.

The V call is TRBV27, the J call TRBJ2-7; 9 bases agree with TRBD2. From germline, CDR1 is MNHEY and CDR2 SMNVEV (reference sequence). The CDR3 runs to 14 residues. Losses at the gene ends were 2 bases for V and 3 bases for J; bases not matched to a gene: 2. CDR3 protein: CASSLSGGLYEQYF. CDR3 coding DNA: TGTGCCAGCAGTTTAAGCGGGGGGCTCTACGAGCAGTACTTC.

CDR3 residues: CASVKLGGYNQPQHF. Written as DNA, the CDR3 is TGTGCCAGCGTTAAGTTAGGGGGATACAATCAGCCCCAGCATTTT. V and J are TRBV19 and TRBJ1-5, with a weak D call TRBD1 (6 bases). The CDR3 length is 15 residues. Germline lookup yields CDR1 LNHDA and CDR2 SQIVND (reference sequence). V dropped 9 bases and J dropped 3 bases, with 18 bases sitting between them.

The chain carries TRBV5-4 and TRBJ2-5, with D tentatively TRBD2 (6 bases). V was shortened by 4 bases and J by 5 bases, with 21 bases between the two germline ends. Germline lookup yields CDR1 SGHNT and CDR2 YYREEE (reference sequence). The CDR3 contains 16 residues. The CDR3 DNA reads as TGTGCCAGCAGCCCGCGGGTAGCGGCCTTCGGGGAGACCCAGTACTTC. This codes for CASSPRVAAFGETQYF.

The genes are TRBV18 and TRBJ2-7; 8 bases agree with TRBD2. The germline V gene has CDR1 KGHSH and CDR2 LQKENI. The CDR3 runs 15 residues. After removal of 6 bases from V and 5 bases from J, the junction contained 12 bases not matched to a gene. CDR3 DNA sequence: TGTGCCAGCTCGCCGGAGGGAGCGGGAGTGGACGAGCAGTACTTC. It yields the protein CASSPEGAGVDEQYF.

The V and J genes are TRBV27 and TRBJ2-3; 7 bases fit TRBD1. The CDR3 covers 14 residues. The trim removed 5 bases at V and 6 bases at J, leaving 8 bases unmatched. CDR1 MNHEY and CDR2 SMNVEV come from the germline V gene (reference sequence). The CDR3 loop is CASSTLTGADTQYF. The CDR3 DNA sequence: TGTGCCAGCAGTACGCTCACAGGGGCGGATACGCAGTATTTT.

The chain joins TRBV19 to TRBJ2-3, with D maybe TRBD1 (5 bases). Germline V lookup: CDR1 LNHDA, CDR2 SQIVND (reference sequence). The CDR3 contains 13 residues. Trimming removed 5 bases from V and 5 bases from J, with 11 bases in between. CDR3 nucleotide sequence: TGTGCCAGTAGTCCCGACCAGGGAGATACGCAGTATTTT. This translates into CASSPDQGDTQYF.

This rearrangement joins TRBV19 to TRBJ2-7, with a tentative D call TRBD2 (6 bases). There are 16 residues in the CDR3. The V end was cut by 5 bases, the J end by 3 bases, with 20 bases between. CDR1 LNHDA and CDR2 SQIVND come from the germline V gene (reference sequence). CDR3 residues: CASSVAGGAGYYEQYF. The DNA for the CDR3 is TGTGCCAGTAGTGTCGCCGGGGGAGCGGGCTACTACGAGCAGTACTTC.

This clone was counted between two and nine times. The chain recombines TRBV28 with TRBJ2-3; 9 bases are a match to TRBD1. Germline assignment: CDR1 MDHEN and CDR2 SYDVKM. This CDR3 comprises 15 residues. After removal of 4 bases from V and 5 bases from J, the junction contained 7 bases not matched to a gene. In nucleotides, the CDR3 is TGTGCCAGCAGTTCTACCGGGACAGGGAAAGATACGCAGTATTTT. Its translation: CASSSTGTGKDTQYF.

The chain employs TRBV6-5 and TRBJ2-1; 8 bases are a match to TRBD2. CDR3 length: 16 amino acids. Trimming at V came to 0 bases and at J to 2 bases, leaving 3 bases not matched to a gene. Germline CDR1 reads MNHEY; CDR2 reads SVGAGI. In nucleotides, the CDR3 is TGTGCCAGCAGTTACTCGGCGGGAGGTACCTACAATGAGCAGTTCTTC. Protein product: CASSYSAGGTYNEQFF.

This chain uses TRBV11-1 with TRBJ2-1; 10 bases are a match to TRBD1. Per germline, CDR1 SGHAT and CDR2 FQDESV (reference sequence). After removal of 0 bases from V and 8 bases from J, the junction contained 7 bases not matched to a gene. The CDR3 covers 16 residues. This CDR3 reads CASSLALGQGVHEQFF. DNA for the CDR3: TGTGCCAGCAGCTTAGCGCTAGGACAGGGGGTCCATGAGCAGTTCTTC.

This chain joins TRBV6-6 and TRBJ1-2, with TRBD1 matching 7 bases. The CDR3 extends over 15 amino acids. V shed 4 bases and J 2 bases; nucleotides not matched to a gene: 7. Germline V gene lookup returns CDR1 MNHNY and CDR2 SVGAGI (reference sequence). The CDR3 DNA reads TGTGCCAGCAGTTTCTCTCGGACAGGAAACTATGGCTACACCTTC. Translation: CASSFSRTGNYGYTF.

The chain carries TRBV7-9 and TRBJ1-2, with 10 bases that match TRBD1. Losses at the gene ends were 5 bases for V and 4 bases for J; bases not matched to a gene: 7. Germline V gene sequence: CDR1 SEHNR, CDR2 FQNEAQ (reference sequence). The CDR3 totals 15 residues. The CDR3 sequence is CASSPDRGQLYGYTF. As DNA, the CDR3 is TGTGCCAGCAGCCCTGACAGGGGGCAGCTCTATGGCTACACCTTC. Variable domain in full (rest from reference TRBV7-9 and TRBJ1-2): DTGVSQNPRHKITKRGQNVTFRCDPISEHNRLYWYRQTLGQGPEFLTYFQNEAQLEKSRLLSDRFSAERPKGSFSTLEIQRTEQGDSAMYLCASSPDRGQLYGYTFGSGTRLTVV.

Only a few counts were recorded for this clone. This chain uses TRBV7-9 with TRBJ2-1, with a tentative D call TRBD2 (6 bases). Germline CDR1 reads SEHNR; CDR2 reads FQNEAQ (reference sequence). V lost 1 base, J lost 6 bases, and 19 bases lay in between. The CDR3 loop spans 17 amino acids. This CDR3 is CASSLGFPRQGGNEQFF. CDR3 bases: TGTGCCAGCAGCTTAGGTTTTCCGAGGCAGGGAGGCAATGAGCAGTTCTTC.

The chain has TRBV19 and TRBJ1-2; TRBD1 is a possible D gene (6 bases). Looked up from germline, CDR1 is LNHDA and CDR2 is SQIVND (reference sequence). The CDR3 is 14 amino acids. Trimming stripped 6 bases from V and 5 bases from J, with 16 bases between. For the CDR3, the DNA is TGTGCCAGTAGGCCGGGGGGCCTGGGGTATGGCTACACCTTC. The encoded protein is CASRPGGLGYGYTF.